The entry that follows covers one T cell receptor (beta chain) sequence. It has no known antigen specificity. Base qualities are missing; no much larger clone stands one base away. Enrolling through a virtual design, the prospective study's participants ranged in age from roughly 18 to 100 years and lived across more than 20 United States geographic areas. Cohort assignment in the prospective study relied on participant-reported clinical history from a screening survey and a study questionnaire. ImmuneRACE Cohort 3 recovered participants were defined by two consecutive negative NP/OP PCR tests, healthcare professional clearance, or symptom resolution. Mobile phlebotomists in the prospective study collected whole blood, serum and a nasopharyngeal or oropharyngeal swab from every participant. Additional blood draws and questionnaires over an approximately two-month period could optionally be provided by prospective study participants. Prospective study blood samples were shipped either frozen or at room temperature before DNA extraction.

This sample was included in a study of blood T cell repertoires in COVID-19 (dated by TCRdb to about 2020). Study-wide context: The collaborator samples originated in the United States, Italy and Spain and spanned the acute and convalescent phases of COVID-19. Where available, HLA class I and class II types were obtained from metadata supplied by the sample provider rather than from assay-based typing. Samples came from the ongoing ImmuneRACE study (first 160 participants) plus 1,254 subjects from 6 global collaborators. The sample metadata nearly always contained a de-identified subject ID, COVID-19 status, age in years and sex. The prospective study material was composed of cDNA or gDNA derived from T cells, B-cell-depleted T cells, or PBMCs. The repertoires were released in a freely available public database intended as a resource for research on the immune response to SARS-CoV-2. The dataset comprised deeply sampled blood TCRbeta repertoires from subjects exposed to, actively infected with, or recovered from COVID-19. The research as a whole found: The amount of clinical and demographic metadata varied by source and participant and was provided uncurated.

TCRbeta CDR3 regions were amplified from genomic DNA by means of the immunoSEQ Assay, a bias-controlled multiplex PCR. In the paper's pipeline: The number of nucleated cells in each sample was estimated by amplification of reference gene primers within the assay. Sequence reads were collapsed and filtered to measure the absolute abundance of every unique TCRbeta CDR3 rearrangement. For each sample, productive Simpson clonality was calculated as the square root of Simpson's diversity index over productive rearrangements. TCRdb retrieved this table from immuneACCESS and kept in-frame rearrangements only. Not all clones are present; in checked studies, unresolved V genes account for under half, and no reason is known for the remainder. The DNA was the basis for D and trimming; V, J and clone size are from that table. For this sample there are 150,000 or so clones; roughly 83% appear just once. In total, the top ten clones hold 4% to 4.5% of the sample.

The TCR was taken from a woman aged 45-65 years who had recovered from COVID-19. The material sequenced was PBMCs or T cells enriched from blood (not recorded which).

The CDR3 protein sequence reads: CASSLARLAGDPDTQYF. The nucleotide sequence is given as TGTGCCAGCAGCTTAGCTCGACTAGCGGGAGACCCAGATACGCAGTATTTT. The rearrangement joined TRBV7-2 to TRBJ2-3; 12 of the junction bases match TRBD2. Per the germline V gene, SGHTA is the CDR1 and FQGNSA is the CDR2. The CDR3 measures 17 amino acids from cysteine to phenylalanine. Only the CDR3 DNA stays, 51 bases, in frame from base 1. Clipping removes 0 bases from V and 4 bases from J, with 5 as the unmatched junction base count.